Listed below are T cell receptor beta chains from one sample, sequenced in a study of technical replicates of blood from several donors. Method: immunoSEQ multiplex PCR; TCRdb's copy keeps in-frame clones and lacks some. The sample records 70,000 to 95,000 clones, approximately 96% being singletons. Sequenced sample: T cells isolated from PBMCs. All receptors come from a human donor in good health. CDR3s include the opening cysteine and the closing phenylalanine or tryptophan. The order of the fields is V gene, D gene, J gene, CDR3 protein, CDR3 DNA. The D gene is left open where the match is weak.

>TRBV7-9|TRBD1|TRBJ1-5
CASSVDRGSSQPQHF
TGTGCCAGCAGCGTAGACAGGGGGTCGAGTCAGCCCCAGCATTTT
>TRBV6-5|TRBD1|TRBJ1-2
CASSQGDGYTF
TGTGCCAGCTCCCAGGGGGATGGCTACACCTTC
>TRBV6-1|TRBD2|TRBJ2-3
CASSLAGYADTQYF
TGTGCCAGCAGTCTAGCGGGATACGCAGATACGCAGTATTTT
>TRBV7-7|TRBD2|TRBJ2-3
CASSQRGPTDTQYF
TGTGCCAGCAGCCAGCGGGGACCCACAGATACGCAGTATTTT
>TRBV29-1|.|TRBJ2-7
CSVASPSSYEQYF
TGCAGCGTTGCATCCCCCAGCTCCTACGAGCAGTACTTC
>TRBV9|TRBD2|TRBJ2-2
CASSSTTSGVNTGELFF
TGTGCCAGCAGCTCAACCACTAGCGGGGTTAACACCGGGGAGCTGTTTTTT
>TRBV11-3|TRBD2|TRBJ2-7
CASSLVGTSVHEQYF
TGTGCCAGCAGCTTAGTGGGGACTAGTGTACACGAGCAGTACTTC
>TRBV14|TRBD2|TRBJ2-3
CASSQDKAGGTDTQYF
TGTGCCAGCAGCCAAGACAAGGCGGGGGGGACCGATACGCAGTATTTT
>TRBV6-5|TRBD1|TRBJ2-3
CASRRGQGADTQYF
TGTGCCAGCAGGAGGGGACAGGGGGCAGATACGCAGTATTTT
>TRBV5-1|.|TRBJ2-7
CASSLGGVTYEQYF
TGCGCCAGCAGCTTGGGGGGGGTTACCTACGAGCAGTACTTC
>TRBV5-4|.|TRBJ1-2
CASSFVQLDYTF
TGTGCCAGCAGCTTTGTACAGCTGGACTACACCTTC
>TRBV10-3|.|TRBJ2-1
CAISESIARNEQFF
TGTGCCATCAGTGAGTCGATAGCCCGGAATGAGCAGTTCTTC
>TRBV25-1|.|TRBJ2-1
CASSRLAAGPYNEQFF
TGTGCCAGCAGTCGATTGGCAGCGGGCCCCTACAATGAGCAGTTCTTC
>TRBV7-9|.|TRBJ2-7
CASSLDTGTYEQYF
TGTGCCAGCAGCTTAGATACAGGTACCTACGAGCAGTACTTC